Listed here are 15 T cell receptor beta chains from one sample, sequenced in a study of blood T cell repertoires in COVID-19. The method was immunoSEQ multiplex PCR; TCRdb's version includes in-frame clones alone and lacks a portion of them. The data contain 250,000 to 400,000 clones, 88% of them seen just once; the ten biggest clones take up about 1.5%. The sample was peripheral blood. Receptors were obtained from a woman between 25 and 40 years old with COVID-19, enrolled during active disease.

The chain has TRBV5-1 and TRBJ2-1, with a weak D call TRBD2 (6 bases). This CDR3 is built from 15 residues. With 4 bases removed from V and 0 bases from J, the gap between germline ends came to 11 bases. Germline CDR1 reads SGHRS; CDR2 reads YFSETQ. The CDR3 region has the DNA TGCGCCAGCAGCGATGAGGGAGGCTCCTACAATGAGCAGTTCTTC. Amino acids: CASSDEGGSYNEQFF.

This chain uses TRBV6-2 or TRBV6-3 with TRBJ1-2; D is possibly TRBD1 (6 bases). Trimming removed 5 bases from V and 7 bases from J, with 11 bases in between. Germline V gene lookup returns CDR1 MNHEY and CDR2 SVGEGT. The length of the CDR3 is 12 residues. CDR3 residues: CASSQGGPGYTF. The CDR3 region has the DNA TGTGCCAGCAGTCAAGGGGGACCTGGCTACACCTTC.

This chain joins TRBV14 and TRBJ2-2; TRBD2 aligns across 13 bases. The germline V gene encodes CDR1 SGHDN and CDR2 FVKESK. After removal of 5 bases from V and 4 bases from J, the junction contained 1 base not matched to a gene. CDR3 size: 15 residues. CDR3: CASSWTSGGTGELFF. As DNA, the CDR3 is TGTGCCAGCAGCTGGACTAGCGGGGGCACCGGGGAGCTGTTTTTT. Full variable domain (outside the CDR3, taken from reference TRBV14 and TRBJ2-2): EAGVTQFPSHSVIEKGQTVTLRCDPISGHDNLYWYRRVMGKEIKFLLHFVKESKQDESGMPNNRFLAERTGGTYSTLKVQPAELEDSGVYFCASSWTSGGTGELFFGEGSRLTVL.

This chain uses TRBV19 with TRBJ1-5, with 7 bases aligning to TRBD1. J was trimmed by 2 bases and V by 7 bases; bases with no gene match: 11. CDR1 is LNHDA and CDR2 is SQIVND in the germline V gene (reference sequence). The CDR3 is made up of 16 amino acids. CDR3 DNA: TGTGCCAGTACCCCAACCCGACAGGGAGGCAATCAGCCCCAGCATTTT. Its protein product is CASTPTRQGGNQPQHF. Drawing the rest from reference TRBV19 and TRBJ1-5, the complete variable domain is DGGITQSPKYLFRKEGQNVTLSCEQNLNHDAMYWYRQDPGQGLRLIYYSQIVNDFQKGDIAEGYSVSREKKESFPLTVTSAQKNPTAFYLCASTPTRQGGNQPQHFGDGTRLSIL.

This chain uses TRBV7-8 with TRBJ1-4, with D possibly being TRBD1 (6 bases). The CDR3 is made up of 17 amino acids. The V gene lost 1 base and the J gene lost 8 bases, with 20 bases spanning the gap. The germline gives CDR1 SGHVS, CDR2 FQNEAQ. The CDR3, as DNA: TGTGCCAGCAGCTTAGACAGGGTTCGTCCCCTTGGGGAAAAACTGTTTTTT. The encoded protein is CASSLDRVRPLGEKLFF.

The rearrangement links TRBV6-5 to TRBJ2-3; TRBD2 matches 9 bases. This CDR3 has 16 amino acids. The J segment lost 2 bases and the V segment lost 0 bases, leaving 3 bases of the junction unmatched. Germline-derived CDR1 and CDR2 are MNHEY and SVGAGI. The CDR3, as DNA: TGTGCCAGCAGTTACTCAGAGCGGGGGGACACAGATACGCAGTATTTT. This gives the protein CASSYSERGDTDTQYF.

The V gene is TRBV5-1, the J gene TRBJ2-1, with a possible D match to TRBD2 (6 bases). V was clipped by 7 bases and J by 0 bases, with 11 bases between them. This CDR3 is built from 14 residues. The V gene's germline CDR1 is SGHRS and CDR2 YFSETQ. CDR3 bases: TGCGCCAGCGGAGGGACTGACTCCTACAATGAGCAGTTCTTC. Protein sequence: CASGGTDSYNEQFF.

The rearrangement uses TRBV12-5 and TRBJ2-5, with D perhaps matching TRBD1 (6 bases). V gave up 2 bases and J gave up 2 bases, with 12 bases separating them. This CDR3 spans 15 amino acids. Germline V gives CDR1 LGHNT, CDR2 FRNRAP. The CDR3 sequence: CASGLSWQGQETQYF. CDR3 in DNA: TGTGCTAGTGGTTTGTCTTGGCAGGGGCAAGAGACCCAGTACTTC.

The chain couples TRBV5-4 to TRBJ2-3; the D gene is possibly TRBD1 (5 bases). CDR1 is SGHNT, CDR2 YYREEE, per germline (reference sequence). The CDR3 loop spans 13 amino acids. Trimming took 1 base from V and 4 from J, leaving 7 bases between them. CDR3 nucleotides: TGTGCCAGCAGCTTGAAGGGGTCAGATACGCAGTATTTT. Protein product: CASSLKGSDTQYF.

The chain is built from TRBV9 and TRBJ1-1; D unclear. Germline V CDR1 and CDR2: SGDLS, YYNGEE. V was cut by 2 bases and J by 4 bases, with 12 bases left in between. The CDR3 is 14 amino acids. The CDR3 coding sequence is TGTGCCAGCAGCGTTATGGGTGAGGGCACTGAAGCTTTCTTT. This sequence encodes CASSVMGEGTEAFF.

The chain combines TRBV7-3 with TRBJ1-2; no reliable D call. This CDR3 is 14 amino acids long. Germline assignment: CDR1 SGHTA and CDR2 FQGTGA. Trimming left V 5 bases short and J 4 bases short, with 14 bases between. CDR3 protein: CASSPGPGPYGYTF. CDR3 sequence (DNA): TGTGCCAGCAGCCCCGGCCCGGGTCCCTATGGCTACACCTTC. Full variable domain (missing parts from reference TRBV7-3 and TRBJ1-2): GAGVSQTPSNKVTEKGKYVELRCDPISGHTALYWYRQSLGQGPEFLIYFQGTGAADDSGLPNDRFFAVRPEGSVSTLKIQRTERGDSAVYLCASSPGPGPYGYTFGSGTRLTVV.

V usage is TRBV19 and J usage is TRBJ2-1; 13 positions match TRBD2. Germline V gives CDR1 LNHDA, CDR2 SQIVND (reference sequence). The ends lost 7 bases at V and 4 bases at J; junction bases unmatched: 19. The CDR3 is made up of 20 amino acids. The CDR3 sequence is CASKGGLAGMGGGLYNEQFF. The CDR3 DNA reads TGTGCCAGTAAAGGGGGACTAGCGGGGATGGGAGGCGGGCTGTACAATGAGCAGTTCTTC. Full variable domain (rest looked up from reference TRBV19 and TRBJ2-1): DGGITQSPKYLFRKEGQNVTLSCEQNLNHDAMYWYRQDPGQGLRLIYYSQIVNDFQKGDIAEGYSVSREKKESFPLTVTSAQKNPTAFYLCASKGGLAGMGGGLYNEQFFGPGTRLTVL.

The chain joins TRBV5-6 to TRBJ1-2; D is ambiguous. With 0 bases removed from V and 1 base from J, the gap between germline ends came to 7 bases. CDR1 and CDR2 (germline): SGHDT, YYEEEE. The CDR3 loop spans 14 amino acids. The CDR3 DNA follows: TGTGCCAGCAGCTTGGGGCAGTTTAACTATGGCTACACCTTC. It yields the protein CASSLGQFNYGYTF.

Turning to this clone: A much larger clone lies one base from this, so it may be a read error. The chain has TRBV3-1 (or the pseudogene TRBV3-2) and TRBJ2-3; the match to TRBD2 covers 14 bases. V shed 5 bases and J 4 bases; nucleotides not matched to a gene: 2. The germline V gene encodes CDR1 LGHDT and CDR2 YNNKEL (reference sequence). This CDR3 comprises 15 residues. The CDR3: CASSKTSGGADTQYF. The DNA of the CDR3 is TGTGCCAGCAGCAAGACTAGCGGGGGGGCAGATACGCAGTATTTT.

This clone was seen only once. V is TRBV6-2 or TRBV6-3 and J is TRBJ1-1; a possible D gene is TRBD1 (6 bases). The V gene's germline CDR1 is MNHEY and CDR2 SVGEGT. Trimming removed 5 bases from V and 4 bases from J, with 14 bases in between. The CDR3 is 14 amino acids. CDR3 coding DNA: TGTGCCAGCAGTGCCTCCGCAGGGGCCACTGAAGCTTTCTTT. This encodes CASSASAGATEAFF.